The T cell receptor (beta chain) under discussion was sequenced for a study of blood T cell repertoires in COVID-19. The wider study: Acute and convalescent COVID-19 specimens originated in the United States, Italy and Spain. Nucleic acid was either cDNA or gDNA, and it came from T cells, B-cell-depleted T cells, or PBMCs.

How the authors handled the data: Estimates of nucleated cell counts were drawn from the amplification of reference gene primers. Profiling relied on immunoSEQ multiplex PCR, and the TCRdb table lists in-frame clones only, not all of them. Clone size and V and J calls were adopted from that table, with D and trimming inferred from the DNA. The table lists 60,000 or so clones, about 80% of them singletons. The V gene's germline CDR1 is MDHEN and CDR2 SYDVKM. The J segment lost 6 bases and the V segment lost 3 bases, leaving 4 bases of the junction unmatched. This CDR3 spans 14 amino acids. V usage is TRBV28 and J usage is TRBJ1-4; 7 bases match TRBD1. The clonotype originates from a man aged 60 to 69 with acute or convalescent COVID-19. The sequenced material came from peripheral blood. CDR3 protein: CASSLRGPDEKLFF. The CDR3 DNA reads as TGTGCCAGCAGTTTGAGGGGGCCAGATGAAAAACTGTTTTTT.